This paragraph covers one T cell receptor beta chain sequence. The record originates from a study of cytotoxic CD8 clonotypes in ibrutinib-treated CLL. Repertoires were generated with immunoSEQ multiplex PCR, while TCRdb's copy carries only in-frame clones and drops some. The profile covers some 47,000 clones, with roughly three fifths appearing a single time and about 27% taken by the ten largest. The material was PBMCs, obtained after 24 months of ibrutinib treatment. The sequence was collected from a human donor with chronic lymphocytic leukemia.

The CDR3 region is CASRRGSGNTIYF. The CDR3 coding sequence is TGTGCCAGCAGGAGGGGTTCTGGAAACACCATATATTTT. The chain links TRBV6-5 to TRBJ1-3; perhaps TRBD1 as D (5 bases). The CDR3 sequence is 13 residues long. V lost 6 bases, J lost 1 base, and 7 bases lay in between. Per the germline V gene, CDR1 is MNHEY and CDR2 is SVGAGI.